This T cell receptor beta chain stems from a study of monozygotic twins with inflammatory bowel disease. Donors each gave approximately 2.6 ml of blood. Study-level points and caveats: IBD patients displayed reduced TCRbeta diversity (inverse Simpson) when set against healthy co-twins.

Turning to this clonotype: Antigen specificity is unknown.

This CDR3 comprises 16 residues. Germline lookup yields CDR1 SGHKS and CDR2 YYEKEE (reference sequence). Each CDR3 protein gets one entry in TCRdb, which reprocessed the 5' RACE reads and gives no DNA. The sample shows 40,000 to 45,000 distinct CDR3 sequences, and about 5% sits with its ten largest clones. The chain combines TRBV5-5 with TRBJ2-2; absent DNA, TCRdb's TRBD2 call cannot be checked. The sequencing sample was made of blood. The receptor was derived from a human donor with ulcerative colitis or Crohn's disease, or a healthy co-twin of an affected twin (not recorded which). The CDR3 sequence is CASSPLAGANTGELFF.